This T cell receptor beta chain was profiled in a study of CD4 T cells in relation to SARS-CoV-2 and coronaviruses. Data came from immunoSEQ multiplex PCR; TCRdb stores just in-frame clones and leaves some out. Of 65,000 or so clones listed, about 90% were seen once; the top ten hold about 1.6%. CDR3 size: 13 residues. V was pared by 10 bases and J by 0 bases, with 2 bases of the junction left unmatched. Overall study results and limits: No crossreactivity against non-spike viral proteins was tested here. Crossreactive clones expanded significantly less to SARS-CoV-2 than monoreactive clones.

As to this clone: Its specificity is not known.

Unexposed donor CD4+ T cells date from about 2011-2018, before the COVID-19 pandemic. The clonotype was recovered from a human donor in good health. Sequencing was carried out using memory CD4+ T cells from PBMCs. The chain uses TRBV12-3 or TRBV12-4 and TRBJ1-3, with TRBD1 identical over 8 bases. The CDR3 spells CAIDRGSGNTIYF. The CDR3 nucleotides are TGTGCCATCGACAGGGGCTCTGGAAACACCATATATTTT.